The 14 T cell receptor beta chains listed next were all sequenced from one sample in a study of Ad26.COV2.S vaccination and SARS-CoV-2 variants. Indicated treatment: around 19 received Ad26.COV2.S at low or high dose, single or two shots; about 5 received placebo; per-sample allocation not given. All samples were drawn on day 63, counting from the first vaccine or placebo injection. Some clones are missing from TCRdb's copy, which holds only in-frame ones; the method was immunoSEQ multiplex PCR. The table records roughly 250,000 clones, approximately 90% of them present only once. This material consisted of peripheral blood, taken in a trial of Ad26.COV2.S vaccine versus placebo. Receptors originate from a person aged 18-65 years who received the Ad26.COV2.S COVID-19 vaccine or a placebo.

This rearrangement joins TRBV5-5 to TRBJ2-5; D call uncertain. The germline V gene has CDR1 SGHKS and CDR2 YYEKEE (reference sequence). The ends were cut back, 0 bases at V and 2 bases at J, with 8 bases in the middle. The CDR3 extends over 14 amino acids. The CDR3 sequence is CASSLVSAQETQYF. For the CDR3, the DNA is TGTGCCAGCAGCTTGGTGAGCGCTCAAGAGACCCAGTACTTC.

The chain uses TRBV7-2 and TRBJ1-6; D might be TRBD1 (5 bases). CDR1 is SGHTA and CDR2 is FQGNSA in the germline V gene. The CDR3 has 16 amino acids. V dropped 5 bases and J dropped 6 bases, with 17 bases sitting between them. The CDR3 reads CASSRDGTRGNSPLHF. In DNA form, the CDR3 reads TGTGCCAGCAGCCGCGACGGAACTAGGGGTAATTCACCCCTCCACTTT. Filled out from reference TRBV7-2 and TRBJ1-6, the complete variable domain reads GAGVSQSPSNKVTEKGKDVELRCDPISGHTALYWYRQSLGQGLEFLIYFQGNSAPDKSGLPSDRFSAERTGGSVSTLTIQRTQQEDSAVYLCASSRDGTRGNSPLHFGNGTRLTVT.

This clone was detected only once. The gene calls are TRBV5-1 and TRBJ2-5; D possibly corresponds to TRBD1 (6 bases). V lost 2 bases and J lost 5, with 22 bases in between. The germline CDR1 and CDR2 sequences are SGHRS and YFSETQ. This CDR3 has 17 amino acids. The CDR3 DNA reads as TGCGCCAGCAGCTTTCGTTCACAGGGCCCTTTAGGTGAGACCCAGTACTTC. Its translation: CASSFRSQGPLGETQYF.

This clone has just one count. The CDR3 DNA reads as TGTGCCAGCAGCTCCACTAGCGGGACTGGCACCGGGGAGCTGTTTTTT. It is translated as CASSSTSGTGTGELFF. The J gene is TRBJ2-2, the V gene TRBV11-2, with 10 nucleotides matching TRBD2. The germline gives CDR1 SGHAT, CDR2 FQNNGV. The V gene end was trimmed by 4 bases and the J gene end by 4 bases; junction bases not matched to a gene: 6. The length of the CDR3 is 16 residues.

V is TRBV5-1 and J is TRBJ1-4; D call uncertain. V shed 4 bases and J shed 8 bases, with 18 bases lying between them. In germline, CDR1 is SGHRS, CDR2 YFSETQ. CDR3 length: 15 amino acids. The CDR3: CASSPPGGLEEKLFF. The CDR3 DNA is TGCGCCAGCAGCCCCCCGGGCGGCTTAGAGGAAAAACTGTTTTTT.

This rearrangement joins TRBV19 to TRBJ2-2, with TRBD1 as a possible D gene (6 bases). Germline-derived CDR1 and CDR2 are LNHDA and SQIVND (reference sequence). V was clipped by 7 bases and J by 7 bases, with 19 bases between them. This CDR3 comprises 15 residues. CDR3 coding DNA: TGTGCCAGTAAGACGGGACACGGGTATAACGGGGAGCTGTTTTTT. Translated: CASKTGHGYNGELFF.

This sequence joins TRBV6-5 and TRBJ1-4, with D possibly matching TRBD1 (6 bases). Germline V lookup: CDR1 MNHEY, CDR2 SVGAGI. Between the trimmed V and J ends, which lost 0 bases and 6 bases, there was a span of 11 bases. The CDR3 length is 15 residues. CDR3 residues: CASSYSMAGDEKLFF. In DNA, the CDR3 is TGTGCCAGCAGTTACTCGATGGCAGGGGATGAAAAACTGTTTTTT.

V is TRBV7-3 and J is TRBJ2-3; 14 bases are shared with TRBD2. V trimming: 5 bases; J trimming: 2 bases; junction bases outside the gene matches: 6. Germline V lookup: CDR1 SGHTA, CDR2 FQGTGA. The CDR3 sequence is 17 residues long. The CDR3 DNA sequence: TGTGCCAGCAGCCCAAGACTAGCGGGGGGGAACACAGATACGCAGTATTTT. Translation gives CASSPRLAGGNTDTQYF.

The chain employs TRBV27 and TRBJ2-1; 10 nucleotides match TRBD2. CDR1 MNHEY and CDR2 SMNVEV come from the germline V gene (reference sequence). This CDR3 has 16 residues. Trimming removed 2 bases from V and 0 bases from J; junction bases left unmatched: 1. CDR3 in DNA: TGTGCCAGCAGTTTACGACTAGCGGGCTCCTACAATGAGCAGTTCTTC. It specifies CASSLRLAGSYNEQFF.

J is TRBJ2-5 and V is TRBV7-8; D gene ambiguous. CDR1 is SGHVS and CDR2 is FQNEAQ in the germline V gene. V lost 5 bases, J lost 2 bases, and 6 bases lay in between. The CDR3 runs to 12 residues. CDR3 region: CASSRKQETQYF. The DNA for the CDR3 is TGTGCCAGCAGCCGAAAACAAGAGACCCAGTACTTC.

This clone appeared once. V is TRBV12-5 and J is TRBJ1-4; 9 bases agree with TRBD1. V lost 1 base, J lost 16 bases, and 4 bases stayed unmatched. This CDR3 region has 12 residues. CDR1 LGHNT and CDR2 FRNRAP come from the germline V gene. The CDR3 protein is CASGLGDRVRFF. In DNA form, the CDR3 reads TGTGCTAGTGGTTTGGGGGACAGGGTAAGGTTTTTT.

This clone was detected only once. The chain employs TRBV4-2 and TRBJ2-3, with TRBD2 identical over 9 bases. CDR3 length: 16 residues. CDR1 LGHNA and CDR2 YNFKEQ come from the germline V gene. The V segment lost 0 bases and the J segment 0 bases; nucleotides outside the gene matches: 1. CDR3 in DNA: TGTGCCAGCAGCCAAGAGAGCGGGGGGAGCACAGATACGCAGTATTTT. Translating gives CASSQESGGSTDTQYF.

The rearrangement links TRBV7-9 to TRBJ2-5; D remains unclear. CDR3 length equals 14 residues. Germline lookup yields CDR1 SEHNR and CDR2 FQNEAQ (reference sequence). V was trimmed by 0 bases and J by 4 bases, leaving 9 bases between them. The CDR3 region has the DNA TGTGCCAGCAGCTTAGCATGGCAGAGAGAGACCCAGTACTTC. It codes for CASSLAWQRETQYF.

This chain connects TRBV29-1 to TRBJ2-1, with 12 bases identical to TRBD2. This CDR3 is 15 amino acids long. V lost 4 bases and J lost 4; bases outside the gene matches: 5. Germline V lookup: CDR1 SQVTM, CDR2 ANQGSEA. The CDR3 nucleotides read TGCAGCGTTGCCTTAACTAGCGGGGGGTACAATGAGCAGTTCTTC. It encodes CSVALTSGGYNEQFF.